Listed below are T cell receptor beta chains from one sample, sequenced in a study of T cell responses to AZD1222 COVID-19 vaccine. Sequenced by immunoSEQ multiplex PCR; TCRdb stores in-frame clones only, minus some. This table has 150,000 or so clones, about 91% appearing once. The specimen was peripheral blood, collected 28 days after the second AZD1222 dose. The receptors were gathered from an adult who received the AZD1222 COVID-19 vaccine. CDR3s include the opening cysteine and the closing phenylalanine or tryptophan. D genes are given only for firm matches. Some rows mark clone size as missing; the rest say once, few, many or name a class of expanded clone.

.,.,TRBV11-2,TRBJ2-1,TGTGCCAGCAGCCTCGATGCGGGGACCTACAATGAGCAGTTCTTC,CASSLDAGTYNEQFF
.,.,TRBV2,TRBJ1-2,TGTGCCAGCAAAGCAGGGGCCCATGGCTACACCTTC,CASKAGAHGYTF
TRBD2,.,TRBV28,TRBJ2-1,TGTGCCAGCAGTTCGGCGGGAGCCAACAATGAGCAGTTCTTC,CASSSAGANNEQFF
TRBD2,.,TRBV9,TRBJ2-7,TGTGCCAGCAGCGTAGGACTAGCCCAAGCCTACGAGCAGTACTTC,CASSVGLAQAYEQYF
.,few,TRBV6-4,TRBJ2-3,TGTGCCAGCAGTGACGGGGACGGGGGCCCAGATACGCAGTATTTT,CASSDGDGGPDTQYF
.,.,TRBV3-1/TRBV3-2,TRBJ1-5,TGTGCCAGCAGCCAAGGGCGATTCGGCAATCAGCCCCAGCATTTT,CASSQGRFGNQPQHF
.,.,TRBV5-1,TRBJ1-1,TGCGCCAGCAGCTTGGGTGGCAGGTCGAACACTGAAGCTTTCTTT,CASSLGGRSNTEAFF
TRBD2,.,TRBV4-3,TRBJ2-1,TGCGCCAGCAGCCAAGGGACTAGGTTCATTGAGCAGTTCTTC,CASSQGTRFIEQFF
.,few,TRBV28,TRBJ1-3,TGTGCCAGCAGATCACCCGTCTCCTCTGGAAACACCATATATTTT,CASRSPVSSGNTIYF
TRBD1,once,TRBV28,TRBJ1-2,TGTGCCAGCAGTCCCCACAGGGGTTACGACTATGGCTACACCTTC,CASSPHRGYDYGYTF
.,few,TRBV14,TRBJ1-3,TGTGCCAGCAGCCGACAGGTGAACTCTGGAAACACCATATATTTT,CASSRQVNSGNTIYF
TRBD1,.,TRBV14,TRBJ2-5,TGTGCCAGCAGCCAAGATTGGGCAGGGGGCCTTGAGACCCAGTACTTC,CASSQDWAGGLETQYF
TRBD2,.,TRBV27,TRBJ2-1,TGTGCCAGCAGTCTCTACGGGACTATAGACCATGAGCAGTTCTTC,CASSLYGTIDHEQFF
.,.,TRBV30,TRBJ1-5,TGTGCCTGGAGTGTAGGACTTAATCAGCCCCAGCATTTT,CAWSVGLNQPQHF
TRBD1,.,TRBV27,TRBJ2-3,TGTGCCAGCACAGACAGGGGAGAACGGACAGATACGCAGTATTTT,CASTDRGERTDTQYF
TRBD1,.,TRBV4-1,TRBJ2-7,TGCGCCAGCAGCCAATCAATCGGACAGGCGGGCGAGCAGTACTTC,CASSQSIGQAGEQYF
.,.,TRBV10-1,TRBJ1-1,TGCGCCAGCCGGAGAGGGGTGAACACTGAAGCTTTCTTT,CASRRGVNTEAFF
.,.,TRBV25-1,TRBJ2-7,TGTGCCAGCAGCCCCATCAACGGTGCCTACGAGCAGTACTTC,CASSPINGAYEQYF
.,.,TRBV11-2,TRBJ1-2,TGTGCCAGCAGCCCTTTTATACAGGGATCAGGCACTTATGGCTACACCTTC,CASSPFIQGSGTYGYTF
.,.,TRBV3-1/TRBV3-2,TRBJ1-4,TGTGCCAGCAGCCAAGCCATCGCAACTAATGAAAAACTGTTTTTT,CASSQAIATNEKLFF
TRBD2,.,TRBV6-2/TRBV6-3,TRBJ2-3,TGTGCCAGCAGCTCAACGAGCGGGGCCTACACAGATACGCAGTATTTT,CASSSTSGAYTDTQYF
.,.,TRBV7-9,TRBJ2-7,TGTGCCAGCAGTTCAATGCGGGGAACCTACGAGCAGTACTTC,CASSSMRGTYEQYF
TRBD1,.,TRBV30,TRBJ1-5,TGTGCCTGGTCGGGACAGGTCAATCAGCCCCAGCATTTT,CAWSGQVNQPQHF
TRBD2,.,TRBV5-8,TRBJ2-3,TGTGCCAGCAGCTTGGAGACTAGCCCGACAGATACGCAGTATTTT,CASSLETSPTDTQYF
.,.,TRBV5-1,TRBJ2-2,TGCGCCAGCAGCTTGGATTCCGGCACCGGGGAGCTGTTTTTT,CASSLDSGTGELFF
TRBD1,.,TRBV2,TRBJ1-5,TGTGCCAGCAGTCGACAGGGCGAGGATCAGCCCCAGCATTTT,CASSRQGEDQPQHF
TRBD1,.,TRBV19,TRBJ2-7,TGTGCCAGTAGTCCCCCCGGGACAGGGCTGTACGAGCAGTACTTC,CASSPPGTGLYEQYF
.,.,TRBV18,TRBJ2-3,TGTGCCAGCTCACCACCTAGAGGGAGCACAGATACGCAGTATTTT,CASSPPRGSTDTQYF
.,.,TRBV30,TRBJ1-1,TGTGCCTGGGGCGTGGCAGGGAACACTGAAGCTTTCTTT,CAWGVAGNTEAFF
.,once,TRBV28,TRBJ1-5,TGTGCCAGCAGTTTCACGGACATTCGACTCCAGCCCCAGCATTTT,CASSFTDIRLQPQHF
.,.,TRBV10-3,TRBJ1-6,TGTGCCATCAGTGAGAGGCAGGGAAGTTCACCCCTCCACTTT,CAISERQGSSPLHF
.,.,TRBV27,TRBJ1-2,TGTGCCAGCACCTCCCCTGGGTGGAATGGCTACACCTTC,CASTSPGWNGYTF
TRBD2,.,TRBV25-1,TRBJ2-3,TGTGCCAGCAGTGGATCCCTCGGGACTAAATACACAGATACGCAGTATTTT,CASSGSLGTKYTDTQYF
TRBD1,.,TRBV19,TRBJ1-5,TGTGCCAGTAGTCCCAGACAGGGGCACCTCAATCAGCCCCAGCATTTT,CASSPRQGHLNQPQHF
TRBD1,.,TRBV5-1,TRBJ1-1,TGCGCCAGCAGCTCCCGGGACAGGGCGACTGAAGCTTTCTTT,CASSSRDRATEAFF
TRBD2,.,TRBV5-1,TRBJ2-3,TGCGCCAGCAGCTTGGGCGGTCCGGGGGGGACAGATACGCAGTATTTT,CASSLGGPGGTDTQYF
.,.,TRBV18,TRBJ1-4,TGTGCCAGCTCACTGGACCGGAATGAAAAACTGTTTTTT,CASSLDRNEKLFF
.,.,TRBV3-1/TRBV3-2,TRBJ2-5,TGTGCCAGCAGCCGGACCCAAGAGACCCAGTACTTC,CASSRTQETQYF
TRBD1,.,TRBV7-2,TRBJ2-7,TGTGCCAGCAGCTTAGGGGGTTGGGGACAGAATTTACCCTACGAGCAGTACTTC,CASSLGGWGQNLPYEQYF
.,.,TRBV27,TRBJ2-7,TGTGCCAGCAGTACTTGGACGGACTCCTACGAGCAGTACTTC,CASSTWTDSYEQYF
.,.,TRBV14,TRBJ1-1,TGTGCCAGCAGCCCCGGACTGGCTTCGACTGAAGCTTTCTTT,CASSPGLASTEAFF